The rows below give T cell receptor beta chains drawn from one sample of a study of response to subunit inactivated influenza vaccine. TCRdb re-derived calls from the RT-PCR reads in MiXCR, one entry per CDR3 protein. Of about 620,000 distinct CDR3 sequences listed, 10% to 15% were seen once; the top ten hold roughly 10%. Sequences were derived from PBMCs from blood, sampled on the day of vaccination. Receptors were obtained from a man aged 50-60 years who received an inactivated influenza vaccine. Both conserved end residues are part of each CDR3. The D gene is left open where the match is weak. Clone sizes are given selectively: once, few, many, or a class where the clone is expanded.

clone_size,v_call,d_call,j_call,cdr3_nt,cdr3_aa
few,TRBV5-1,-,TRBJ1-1,TGCGCCAGCAGCTCCCGGATAGGGGACGTGAACACTGAAGCTTTCTTT,CASSSRIGDVNTEAFF
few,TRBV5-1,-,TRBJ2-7,TGCGCCAGCAGCTTAAGTGGAGGGTCCGGGAACTACGAGCAGTACTTC,CASSLSGGSGNYEQYF
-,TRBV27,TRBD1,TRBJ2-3,TGTGCCAGCAGCCCCGCCCCTCCTTTCCGGGACAGGCACACAGATACGCAGTATTTT,CASSPAPPFRDRHTDTQYF
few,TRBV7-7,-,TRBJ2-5,TGTGCTAGCAGCCCGTATGGGGGAGAGACCCAGTACTTC,CASSPYGGETQYF
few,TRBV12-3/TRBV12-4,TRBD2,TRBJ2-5,TGTGCCAGCAGATCCGGGACTAGCGGGGGAGAGACCCAGTACTTC,CASRSGTSGGETQYF
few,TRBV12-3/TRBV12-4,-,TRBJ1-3,TGTGCCAGCAGTCTACTCAGCTTTGGCCTCCTCGTCGGAAACACCATATATTTT,CASSLLSFGLLVGNTIYF
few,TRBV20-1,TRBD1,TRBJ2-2,TGCAGTGGATGGGACAGCAACACCGGGGAGCTGTTTTTT,CSGWDSNTGELFF
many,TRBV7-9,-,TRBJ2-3,TGTGCCAGCAGCCTAATTCAGTACACAGATACGCAGTATTTT,CASSLIQYTDTQYF
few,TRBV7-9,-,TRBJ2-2,TGTGCCAGCAGCTCCGTCCGCAGGGACACCGGGGAGCTGTTTTTT,CASSSVRRDTGELFF
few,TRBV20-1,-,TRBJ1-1,TGCAGTGCTAGGATCCGGGACACTGAAGCTTTCTTT,CSARIRDTEAFF
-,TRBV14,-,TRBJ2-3,TGTGCCAGCAGCCAAGAAAGGGTAAAAACAGATACGCAGTATTTT,CASSQERVKTDTQYF
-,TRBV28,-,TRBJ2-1,TGTGCCAGCAGTTTAGGGGGACCGGGACTGAATGAGCAGTTCTTC,CASSLGGPGLNEQFF
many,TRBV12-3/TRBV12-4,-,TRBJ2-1,TGTGCCAGCAGTTTAGAGGAAATAAATGAGCAGTTCTTC,CASSLEEINEQFF
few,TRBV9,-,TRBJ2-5,TGTGCCAGCAGCGTAGGAGTACTCCGCCAAGAGACCCAGTACTTC,CASSVGVLRQETQYF
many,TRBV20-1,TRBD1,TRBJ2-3,TGCAGTGCAGCCGGGACAGGGAACACAGATACGCAGTATTTT,CSAAGTGNTDTQYF
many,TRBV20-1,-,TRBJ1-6,TGCAGTGCTAGAGGTGCAGGGTATTCACCCCTCCACTTT,CSARGAGYSPLHF
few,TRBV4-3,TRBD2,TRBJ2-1,TGCGCCAGCAGCCAAGATTTTGGCGGGGGGCCCTCGCAGTTCTTC,CASSQDFGGGPSQFF
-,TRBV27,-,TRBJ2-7,TGTGCCAGCAGTGCGGTGGGGGCCACCTACGAGCAGTACTTC,CASSAVGATYEQYF
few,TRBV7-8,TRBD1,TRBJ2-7,TGTGCCAGCAGCTTAAGGGGACAGGGGGACTACGAGCAGTACTTC,CASSLRGQGDYEQYF
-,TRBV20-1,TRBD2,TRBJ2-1,TGCAGTGCCGGAGGGGGACTAGCGGGACATGGCTCCTACAATGAGCAGTTCTTC,CSAGGGLAGHGSYNEQFF
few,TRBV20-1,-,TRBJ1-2,TGCAGTGCCACCACAGGGATCGGCTACACCTTC,CSATTGIGYTF
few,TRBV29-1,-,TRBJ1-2,TGCAGCGGATTAAACCCTCCCAGCGGCTACACCTTC,CSGLNPPSGYTF
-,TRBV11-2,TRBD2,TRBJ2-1,TGTGCCAGCAGCACTCCCATGACTAGCGGGGGGACCGCTTGGGATGAGCAGTTCTTC,CASSTPMTSGGTAWDEQFF
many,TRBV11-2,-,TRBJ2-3,TGTGCCAGCAGCTTCGGGTCCAGGGGAGCAGATACGCAGTATTTT,CASSFGSRGADTQYF
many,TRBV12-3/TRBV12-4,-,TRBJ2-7,TGTGCCAGCAGTCATACCGACAGCTTTCAATACGAGCAGTACTTC,CASSHTDSFQYEQYF
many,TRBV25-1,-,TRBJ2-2,TGTGCCAGCAGTGAGGCATCGAACACCGGGGAGCTGTTTTTT,CASSEASNTGELFF
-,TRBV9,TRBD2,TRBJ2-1,TGTGCCAGCAGCGTAGAAGCGGGGGCCTACAATGAGCAGTTCTTC,CASSVEAGAYNEQFF
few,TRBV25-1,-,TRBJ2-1,TGTGCCAGCAACCAATGGGGTGAGCAGTTCTTC,CASNQWGEQFF
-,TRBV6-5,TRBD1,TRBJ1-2,TGTGCCAGCAGTTACCAGGGACAGGGTTTAGTGAGCTACACCTTC,CASSYQGQGLVSYTF
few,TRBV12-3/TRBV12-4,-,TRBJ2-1,TGTGCCAGCAGTTTTACCGGGGCTTGGGGGAATGAGCAGTTCTTC,CASSFTGAWGNEQFF
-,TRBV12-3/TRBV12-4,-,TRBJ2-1,TGTGCCAGCAGTCCCTCCTCTCGAAGCGAGCGCGATGAGCAGTTCTTC,CASSPSSRSERDEQFF
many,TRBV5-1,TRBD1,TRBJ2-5,TGCGCCAGCAGCCGGACAGGTCCGTACCAAGAGACCCAGTACTTC,CASSRTGPYQETQYF
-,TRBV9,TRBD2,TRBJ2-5,TGTGCCAGCAGCCGGGGGGGCCTACAAGAGACCCAGTACTTC,CASSRGGLQETQYF
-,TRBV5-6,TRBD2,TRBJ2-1,TGTGCCAGCAGCTTGGCCGGGCGGGGGACCTACAATGAGCAGTTCTTC,CASSLAGRGTYNEQFF
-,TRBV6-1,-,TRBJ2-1,TGTGCCAGCAGTCCAACAGGGTCAAGGTACAATGAGCAGTTCTTC,CASSPTGSRYNEQFF
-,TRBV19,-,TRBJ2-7,TGTGCCAGTAGTATGAGCGCTAGCACCACCTACGAGCAGTACTTC,CASSMSASTTYEQYF
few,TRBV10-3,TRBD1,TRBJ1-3,TGTGCCATCAGGAAAGGGACAGGGGCTGGAAACACCATATATTTT,CAIRKGTGAGNTIYF
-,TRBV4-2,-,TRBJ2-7,TGTGCCAGCAGCCAAGATATACAGGGTGAGCAACGGCAGTACTTC,CASSQDIQGEQRQYF
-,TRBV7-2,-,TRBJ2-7,TGTGCCAGCAGCCTCGACTACACTAGTGCCTACGAGCAGTACTTC,CASSLDYTSAYEQYF
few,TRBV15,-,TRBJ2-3,TGTGCCACCAGCAGAGTGGGGCGGGTATCCTCAGATACGCAGTATTTT,CATSRVGRVSSDTQYF
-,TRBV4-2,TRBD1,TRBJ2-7,TGTGCCAGCAGCCAAGGTGGGACAGGGAGTTACGAGCAGTACTTC,CASSQGGTGSYEQYF
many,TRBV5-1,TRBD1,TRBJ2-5,TGCGCCAGCAGCATCAGGGGACAGGGCGAGACCCAGTACTTC,CASSIRGQGETQYF
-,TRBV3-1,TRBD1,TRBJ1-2,TGTGCCAGCAGCCAAGAGGACAGGGCATATCGCTACACCTTC,CASSQEDRAYRYTF
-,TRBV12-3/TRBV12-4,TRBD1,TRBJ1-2,TGTGCCAGCAAAGAGACAGGGGACAAGAGCTATGGCTACACCTTC,CASKETGDKSYGYTF
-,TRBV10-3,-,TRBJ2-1,TGTGCCATAGCTGGGGGGAGAGGGACAAATGAGCAGTTCTTC,CAIAGGRGTNEQFF